This TCR beta chain was sequenced for a study of shared T cell receptors in the human thymus. Assay used: immunoSEQ multiplex PCR; TCRdb lists only in-frame clones, some missing. The sample consists of about 660,000 clones, around 87% of them appearing once. With V trimmed by 7 bases and J by 5 bases, 10 bases remained unmatched. Germline-derived CDR1 and CDR2 are MDHEN and SYDVKM. This CDR3 has 14 residues. This sample was shared with a second study, whose subject was human thymus T cells.

Input material: thymocytes. The source is a boy in the first two years of life with a congenital heart defect. The chain is built from TRBV28 and TRBJ1-1, with 7 bases identical to TRBD1. The CDR3 protein is CASTLGQTETEAFF. The CDR3 DNA reads as TGTGCCAGCACCCTGGGACAGACAGAGACTGAAGCTTTCTTT.